The rows below give T cell receptor beta chains drawn from one sample of a study of blood T cell repertoires in COVID-19. Sequenced by immunoSEQ multiplex PCR; TCRdb stores in-frame clones only, minus some. The sample records some 200,000 clones, approximately 85% being singletons. Sequencing was done on a sample of peripheral blood. The receptors were gathered from a woman aged 80 or over with acute or convalescent COVID-19. CDR3s include the opening cysteine and the closing phenylalanine or tryptophan. The D gene is left open where the match is weak. A clone size is listed for some rows: how often the clone was seen (once, few, many), or a class if it is expanded.

V gene: TRBV15; clone size: NA; D gene: NA; J gene: TRBJ2-5; CDR3 DNA: TGTGCCACCAGCAGAGGCGGGCTACAAGAGACCCAGTACTTC; CDR3 protein: CATSRGGLQETQYF
V gene: TRBV5-5; clone size: NA; D gene: TRBD2; J gene: TRBJ2-1; CDR3 DNA: TGTGCCAGCAGCTTGGAGGGTCCCACAAGCGGGAGGCCATCCTACAATGAGCAGTTCTTC; CDR3 protein: CASSLEGPTSGRPSYNEQFF
V gene: TRBV27; clone size: NA; D gene: TRBD1; J gene: TRBJ2-2; CDR3 DNA: TGTGCCAGCAGACGAGGACAGGGAGCTAACACCGGGGAGCTGTTTTTT; CDR3 protein: CASRRGQGANTGELFF
V gene: TRBV5-4; clone size: NA; D gene: NA; J gene: TRBJ2-1; CDR3 DNA: TGTGCCAGCAGCTTGGCAGGGTGGGGATTTTCCCACAATGAGCAGTTCTTC; CDR3 protein: CASSLAGWGFSHNEQFF
V gene: TRBV19; clone size: NA; D gene: TRBD1; J gene: TRBJ1-2; CDR3 DNA: TGTGCCAGTAGTATCGGCTCTCTTAGGGGGCCAATCTATGGCTACACCTTC; CDR3 protein: CASSIGSLRGPIYGYTF
V gene: TRBV4-1; clone size: NA; D gene: NA; J gene: TRBJ1-5; CDR3 DNA: TGCGCCAGCAGCCAAGATCTGACGACGGGGAGGCCCCAGCATTTT; CDR3 protein: CASSQDLTTGRPQHF
V gene: TRBV14; clone size: NA; D gene: NA; J gene: TRBJ2-7; CDR3 DNA: TGTGCCAGCAGCCAAGGGGGACTCCCCCGGGAGCAGTACTTC; CDR3 protein: CASSQGGLPREQYF
V gene: TRBV27; clone size: NA; D gene: TRBD1; J gene: TRBJ2-7; CDR3 DNA: TGTGCCAGCAGCCAGGGACAGGGGGTGTACGAGCAGTACTTC; CDR3 protein: CASSQGQGVYEQYF
V gene: TRBV27; clone size: NA; D gene: TRBD1; J gene: TRBJ1-1; CDR3 DNA: TGTGCCAGCAGTTACCAACAGGGGCGGCAGGGGACTTTCTTT; CDR3 protein: CASSYQQGRQGTFF
V gene: TRBV28; clone size: NA; D gene: NA; J gene: TRBJ1-3; CDR3 DNA: TGTGCCAGCAGTGGGGGGGGGAAGAGAAACACCATATATTTT; CDR3 protein: CASSGGGKRNTIYF
V gene: TRBV11-2; clone size: once; D gene: TRBD2; J gene: TRBJ2-2; CDR3 DNA: TGTGCCAGCAGCTTAGGGGCGGGGGCGAACACCGGGGAGCTGTTTTTT; CDR3 protein: CASSLGAGANTGELFF
V gene: TRBV5-4; clone size: NA; D gene: NA; J gene: TRBJ1-6; CDR3 DNA: TGTGCCAGCAGCTTGCAGGGTGGCTCCTATAATTCACCCCTCCACTTT; CDR3 protein: CASSLQGGSYNSPLHF
V gene: TRBV19; clone size: NA; D gene: TRBD2; J gene: TRBJ2-7; CDR3 DNA: TGTGCCAGTAGTATAGCGAGCGGGAGTTTGGGCGAGCAGTACTTC; CDR3 protein: CASSIASGSLGEQYF
V gene: TRBV7-8; clone size: few; D gene: NA; J gene: TRBJ1-3; CDR3 DNA: TGTGCCAGCAGCTTACCACAGGGACAAGCTGGAAACACCATATATTTT; CDR3 protein: CASSLPQGQAGNTIYF
V gene: TRBV10-3; clone size: NA; D gene: TRBD1; J gene: TRBJ1-2; CDR3 DNA: TGTGCCATCAGTGCGGGACAGACGAACTATGGCTACACCTTC; CDR3 protein: CAISAGQTNYGYTF
V gene: TRBV7-2; clone size: NA; D gene: NA; J gene: TRBJ2-3; CDR3 DNA: TGTGCCAGCAGCCCCCCCGGAGGAACGAGCACAGATACGCAGTATTTT; CDR3 protein: CASSPPGGTSTDTQYF
V gene: TRBV9; clone size: NA; D gene: TRBD1; J gene: TRBJ2-2; CDR3 DNA: TGTGCCAGCAGCGTAGGAAGGGGGCACACCGGGGAGCTGTTTTTT; CDR3 protein: CASSVGRGHTGELFF